This TCR beta chain derives from a study of T cell responses to AZD1222 COVID-19 vaccine. The study's findings and limits: Dominant CD4 TCR responses targeted spike regions 160-218 and 743-854. It was only six AZD1222 recipients who were seropositive at baseline.

Measured with immunoSEQ multiplex PCR; TCRdb has only the in-frame clones, and not every one. The table includes 120,000 or so clones, around 89% detected once. CDR3 size: 14 residues. Germline-derived CDR1 and CDR2 are SGHRS and YFSETQ. V was pared by 4 bases and J by 2 bases, with 4 bases of the junction left unmatched. Note on this clone: Its antigen is not identified.

The V and J genes are TRBV5-1 and TRBJ2-7; 9 bases align to TRBD1. This sample comprised peripheral blood, obtained on day 0 of MenACWY control vaccination. The receptor was isolated from an adult in good health. The CDR3 DNA sequence: TGCGCCAGCAGCCCCGGGACAGGGACCTACGAGCAGTACTTC. It yields the protein CASSPGTGTYEQYF.